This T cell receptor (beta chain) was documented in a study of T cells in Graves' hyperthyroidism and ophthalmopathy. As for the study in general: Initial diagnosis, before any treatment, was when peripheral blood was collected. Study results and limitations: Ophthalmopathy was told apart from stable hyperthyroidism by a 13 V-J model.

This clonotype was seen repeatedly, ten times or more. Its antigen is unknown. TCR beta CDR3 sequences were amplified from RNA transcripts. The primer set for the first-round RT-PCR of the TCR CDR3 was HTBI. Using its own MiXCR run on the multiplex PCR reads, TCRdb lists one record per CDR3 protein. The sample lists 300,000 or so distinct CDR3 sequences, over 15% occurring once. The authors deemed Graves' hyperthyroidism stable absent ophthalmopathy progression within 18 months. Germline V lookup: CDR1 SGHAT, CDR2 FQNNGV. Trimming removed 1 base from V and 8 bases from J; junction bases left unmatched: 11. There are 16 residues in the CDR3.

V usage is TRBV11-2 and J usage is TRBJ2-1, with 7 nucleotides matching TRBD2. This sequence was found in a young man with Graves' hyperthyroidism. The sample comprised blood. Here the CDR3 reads CASSLVRPGGGDEQFF. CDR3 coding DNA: TGTGCCAGCAGCTTAGTTCGGCCGGGAGGAGGCGATGAGCAGTTCTTC.